Shown below are 10 T cell receptor beta chains from a single sample sequenced in a study of blood T cell repertoires in COVID-19. Assay used: immunoSEQ multiplex PCR; TCRdb lists only in-frame clones, some missing. Of approximately 75,000 clones listed, approximately 80% were seen once; the top ten hold around 9.6%. What was sequenced was peripheral blood. All receptors derive from a woman older than 75 with acute or convalescent COVID-19.

The V call is TRBV19, the J call TRBJ2-3; 11 nucleotides agree with TRBD2. V trimming: 5 bases; J trimming: 5 bases; junction bases outside the gene matches: 6. The CDR3 runs to 15 residues. The germline gives CDR1 LNHDA, CDR2 SQIVND (reference sequence). Written as DNA, the CDR3 is TGTGCCAGTAGTTTTAGCGGGGGGGCTAAAGATACGCAGTATTTT. Amino acids: CASSFSGGAKDTQYF.

The chain is built from TRBV5-1 and TRBJ2-3, with D possibly being TRBD2 (6 bases). Trimming shortened V by 3 bases and J by 2 bases, and 16 bases separated the two germline ends. The length of the CDR3 is 16 residues. Looked up from germline, CDR1 is SGHRS and CDR2 is YFSETQ. The CDR3 DNA reads as TGCGCCAGCAGCTGGCCCCCTAGCGCGACCACAGATACGCAGTATTTT. Translating it yields CASSWPPSATTDTQYF. Full variable domain (rest looked up from reference TRBV5-1 and TRBJ2-3): KAGVTQTPRYLIKTRGQQVTLSCSPISGHRSVSWYQQTPGQGLQFLFEYFSETQRNKGNFPGRFSGRQFSNSRSEMNVSTLELGDSALYLCASSWPPSATTDTQYFGPGTRLTVL.

This clone was recorded once. The V gene is TRBV18, the J gene TRBJ2-1; D is possibly TRBD1 (6 bases). Germline V CDR1 and CDR2: KGHSH, LQKENI. V was pared by 2 bases and J by 0 bases, with 11 bases between. The CDR3 is 16 residues long. The CDR3 nucleotides are TGTGCCAGCTCACCAACACAGGGCAGCTCCTACAATGAGCAGTTCTTC. It codes for CASSPTQGSSYNEQFF. The variable domain in full, completed from reference TRBV18 and TRBJ2-1, reads NAGVMQNPRHLVRRRGQEARLRCSPMKGHSHVYWYRQLPEEGLKFMVYLQKENIIDESGMPKERFSAEFPKEGPSILRIQQVVRGDSAAYFCASSPTQGSSYNEQFFGPGTRLTVL.

The chain couples TRBV30 to TRBJ2-4; the D gene is possibly TRBD1 (5 bases). This CDR3 has 13 amino acids. Trimming took 5 bases from V and 2 from J, leaving 10 bases between them. The V gene's germline CDR1 is GTSNPN and CDR2 SVGIG (reference sequence). Here the CDR3 DNA reads TGTGCCTGGGCGTCAGGGACCAAAAACATTCAGTACTTC. Amino acid sequence: CAWASGTKNIQYF.

A few counts support this clone. The gene calls are TRBV20-1 and TRBJ2-7; 8 positions match TRBD1. Germline trimming cut 7 bases from V and 8 bases from J; bases unmatched to any gene: 7. Germline V gives CDR1 DFQATT, CDR2 SNEGSKA (reference sequence). CDR3 size: 11 residues. CDR3 sequence (DNA): TGCAGTGTCGAGGACAGGGAAAAGCAGTACTTC. Encoded protein: CSVEDREKQYF.

This clone was recorded once. The J gene is TRBJ2-5, the V gene TRBV29-1, with 8 bases identical to TRBD1. Looked up from germline, CDR1 is SQVTM and CDR2 is ANQGSEA. Trimming cost V 7 bases and J 5 bases; bases outside gene matches: 12. CDR3 length equals 14 residues. As DNA, the CDR3 is TGCAGCGAGACGACAGGGGTCGGACGGGAGACCCAGTACTTC. It encodes CSETTGVGRETQYF.

The chain combines TRBV5-1 with TRBJ2-3, with 11 positions matching TRBD2. J lost 1 base, V lost 1 base, and 5 bases had no gene match. CDR3 length: 17 residues. Germline CDR1 is SGHRS and CDR2 is YFSETQ. The CDR3 region has the DNA TGCGCCAGCAGCTTGTTAGCGGGGGGGCTGGGCACAGATACGCAGTATTTT. Translating it yields CASSLLAGGLGTDTQYF.

The genes are TRBV3-1 (or the pseudogene TRBV3-2) and TRBJ1-3; TRBD1 matches at 12 bases. The junction had 3 bases not matched to a gene; V was cut back by 5 bases and J by 4 bases. The CDR3 is 15 residues long. Germline V gene data show CDR1 as LGHDT and CDR2 as YNNKEL (reference sequence). CDR3 bases: TGTGCCAGCAGCGGGGACAGGGGGCTCGGAAACACCATATATTTT. Protein product: CASSGDRGLGNTIYF.

This rearrangement joins TRBV2 to TRBJ2-2, with D unresolved. The CDR3 length is 13 residues. Trimming took off 3 bases at V and 6 bases at J, with 8 bases between the two ends. Germline values: CDR1 SNHLY, CDR2 FYNNEI. Here the CDR3 reads CASSDISAGELFF. CDR3 coding DNA: TGTGCCAGCAGTGATATTTCAGCCGGGGAGCTGTTTTTT.

CDR3 sequence (DNA): TGTGCCTGGAGTGTGGGGGGGTTCCCCGGGGAGCTGTTTTTT. This translates into CAWSVGGFPGELFF. This chain joins TRBV30 and TRBJ2-2; TRBD2 matches 7 bases. Germline trimming cut 0 bases from V and 6 bases from J; bases unmatched to any gene: 4. The CDR3 totals 14 residues. The germline CDR1 and CDR2 sequences are GTSNPN and SVGIG (reference sequence). The entire variable domain, with the rest obtained from reference TRBV30 and TRBJ2-2, is as follows: SQTIHQWPATLVQPVGSPLSLECTVEGTSNPNLYWYRQAAGRGLQLLFYSVGIGQISSEVPQNLSASRPQDRQFILSSKKLLLSDSGFYLCAWSVGGFPGELFFGEGSRLTVL.